This T cell receptor (beta chain) stems from a study of shared clonotypes between healthy human individuals. Study conclusions and caveats: Among the subsets, naive ones generally showed larger estimated richness than memory ones. It was observed that approximately 5% of naive CD4 clonotypes were shared across a handful of donors.

A word on this clone: Its target is not known.

Selected positively for CCR7 and CD45RO-negative, naive CD8 cells excluded terminally differentiated effector memory CD45RA+ cells. Several immunoSEQ plates received, in even portions, the genomic DNA of each subset. Sequenced by immunoSEQ multiplex PCR; TCRdb stores in-frame clones only, minus some. The data show about 2.2 million clones, roughly 93% seen once. This CDR3 comprises 14 residues. Unmatched junction bases numbered 4, after V lost 5 bases and J lost 5 bases. CDR1 and CDR2 (germline): SGHAT, FQNNGV. The source of this sequence is a man in his late teens or twenties in good health. Some clones in this sample may be carry-over from other donors' samples. Sequencing input: naive CD8+ T cells from PBMCs. The J gene is TRBJ2-1, the V gene TRBV11-2; 9 bases match TRBD1. The CDR3 reads CASSTGGYDNEQFF. DNA for the CDR3: TGTGCCAGCAGCACAGGGGGCTACGACAATGAGCAGTTCTTC.